A single sample gave rise to the 5 T cell receptor beta chains below, sequenced in a study of cytomegalovirus exposure and HLA in healthy donors. Amplification used 60 Vbeta primers and 13 Jbeta primers. The data were produced by immunoSEQ multiplex PCR, yet TCRdb's version contains in-frame clones alone and is incomplete. The sample yields some 150,000 clones, under 90% seen once. Sequenced input: PBMCs. The receptors here all came from a boy younger than 10 in good health and CMV-seronegative.

This rearrangement joins TRBV11-2 to TRBJ2-7, with D uncertain. The V gene lost 2 bases and the J gene lost 0 bases, with 23 bases spanning the gap. The CDR3 sequence is 19 residues long. Looked up from germline, CDR1 is SGHAT and CDR2 is FQNNGV. The CDR3 DNA is TGTGCCAGCAGCTTACTATCTCAGCGCCGGAGACGAGTCTCCTACGAGCAGTACTTC. It is translated as CASSLLSQRRRRVSYEQYF.

The chain is built from TRBV18 and TRBJ1-1; TRBD1 is a possible D gene (6 bases). From germline, CDR1 is KGHSH and CDR2 LQKENI. Trimming pared 0 bases from V and 3 bases from J, leaving 14 bases between. This CDR3 has 16 residues. CDR3 sequence: CASSPPSSYRDTEAFF. CDR3 DNA sequence: TGTGCCAGCTCACCACCATCTTCATACAGGGACACTGAAGCTTTCTTT.

This clone was counted once. The chain links TRBV28 to TRBJ2-3, with a possible D match to TRBD2 (5 bases). Trimming cost V 4 bases and J 3 bases, with 20 bases left between them. CDR3 length: 17 residues. Germline V gene lookup returns CDR1 MDHEN and CDR2 SYDVKM. The CDR3 protein is CASSSTPIAFDTDTQYF. For the CDR3, the DNA is TGTGCCAGCAGTTCTACGCCGATAGCGTTCGATACAGATACGCAGTATTTT. The full variable domain, its missing parts supplied by reference TRBV28 and TRBJ2-3, is DVKVTQSSRYLVKRTGEKVFLECVQDMDHENMFWYRQDPGLGLRLIYFSYDVKMKEKGDIPEGYSVSREKKERFSLILESASTNQTSMYLCASSSTPIAFDTDTQYFGPGTRLTVL.

The chain employs TRBV2 and TRBJ2-7; 8 nucleotides line up with TRBD1. CDR3 length equals 15 residues. Germline V CDR1 and CDR2: SNHLY, FYNNEI. J lost 7 bases, V lost 4 bases, and 12 bases had no gene match. The CDR3 DNA reads TGTGCCAGCAGTGGGGGGACAGGACCGCTTGGGGAGCAGTACTTC. This gives the protein CASSGGTGPLGEQYF.

As for this clone: The junction departs from germline at one end; a sequencing error may be responsible. This sample includes further DNA sequences coding for the same CDR3. The rearrangement joins TRBV28 to TRBJ2-7; the D is unclear. The CDR3 contains 11 residues. Germline lookup yields CDR1 MDHEN and CDR2 SYDVKM. The CDR3 DNA sequence: TGCGCCAGCAGTCCCCCGGGTGAGCAGTACTTC. Protein sequence: CASSPPGEQYF.